A single sample gave rise to the 2 T cell receptor beta chains below, sequenced in a study of T-cell reconstitution after alpha-beta-depleted transplantation in children. As it was prepared, the TCRbeta library received unique molecular identifiers. One entry per CDR3 protein results from TCRdb running MiXCR on the PCR reads. The table shows about 230,000 distinct CDR3 sequences, with about a tenth occurring only once. The sequenced sample was PBMCs, obtained before TCRalphabeta/CD19-depleted stem cell transplant. These receptors all stem from a child less than two years old with acute myeloid leukemia, due to receive a stem cell transplant.

This clonotype appeared a few times. V and J are TRBV30 and TRBJ1-2; D may be TRBD1 (5 bases). The CDR3 contains 13 residues. Germline V gene sequence: CDR1 GTSNPN, CDR2 SVGIG (reference sequence). Trimming took off 2 bases at V and 4 bases at J, with 11 bases between the two ends. CDR3 nucleotide sequence: TGTGCCTGGAGTCCCGGGGCGTCCTATGGCTACACCTTC. Protein: CAWSPGASYGYTF.

This clonotype was detected many times. This chain links TRBV19 with TRBJ1-5; D is possibly TRBD1 (6 bases). CDR1 is LNHDA, CDR2 SQIVND, per germline (reference sequence). CDR3 length: 15 amino acids. Between the trimmed V and J ends, which lost 5 bases and 5 bases, there was a span of 16 bases. The CDR3 nucleotides read TGTGCCAGTAGTGGGGGTCGGGACACTTATCAGCCCCAGCATTTT. Its protein product is CASSGGRDTYQPQHF.